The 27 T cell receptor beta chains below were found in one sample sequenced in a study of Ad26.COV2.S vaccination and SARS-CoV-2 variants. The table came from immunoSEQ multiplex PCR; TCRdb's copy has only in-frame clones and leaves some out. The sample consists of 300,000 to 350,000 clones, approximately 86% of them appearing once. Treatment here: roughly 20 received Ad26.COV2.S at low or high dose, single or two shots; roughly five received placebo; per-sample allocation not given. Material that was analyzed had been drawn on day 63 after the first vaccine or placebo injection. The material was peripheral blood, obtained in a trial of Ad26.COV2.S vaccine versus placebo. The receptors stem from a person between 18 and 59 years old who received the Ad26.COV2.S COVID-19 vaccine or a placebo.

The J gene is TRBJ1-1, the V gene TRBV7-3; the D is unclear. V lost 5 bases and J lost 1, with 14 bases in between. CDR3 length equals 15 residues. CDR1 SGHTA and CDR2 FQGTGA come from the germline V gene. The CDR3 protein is CASSARGGGNTEAFF. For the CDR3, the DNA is TGTGCCAGCAGCGCCCGTGGAGGAGGGAACACTGAAGCTTTCTTT.

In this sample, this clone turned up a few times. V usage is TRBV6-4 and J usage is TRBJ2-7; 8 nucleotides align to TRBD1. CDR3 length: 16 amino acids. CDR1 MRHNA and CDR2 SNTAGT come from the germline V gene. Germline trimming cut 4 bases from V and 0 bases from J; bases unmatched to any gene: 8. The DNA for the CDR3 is TGTGCCAGCAGTGCGACAGGGGATTATACCTCCTACGAGCAGTACTTC. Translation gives CASSATGDYTSYEQYF.

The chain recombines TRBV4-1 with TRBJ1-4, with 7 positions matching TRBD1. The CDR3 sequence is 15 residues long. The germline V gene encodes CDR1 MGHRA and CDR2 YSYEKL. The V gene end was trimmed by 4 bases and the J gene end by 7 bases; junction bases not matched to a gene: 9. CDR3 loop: CASSLRQGWSEKLFF. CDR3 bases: TGCGCCAGCAGCCTCAGACAGGGATGGAGTGAAAAACTGTTTTTT.

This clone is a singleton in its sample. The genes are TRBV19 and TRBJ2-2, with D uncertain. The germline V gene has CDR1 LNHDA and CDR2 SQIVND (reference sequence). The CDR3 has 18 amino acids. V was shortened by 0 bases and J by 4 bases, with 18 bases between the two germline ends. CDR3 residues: CASSIDHARTVGTGELFF. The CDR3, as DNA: TGTGCCAGTAGTATAGATCATGCGAGAACCGTGGGCACCGGGGAGCTGTTTTTT.

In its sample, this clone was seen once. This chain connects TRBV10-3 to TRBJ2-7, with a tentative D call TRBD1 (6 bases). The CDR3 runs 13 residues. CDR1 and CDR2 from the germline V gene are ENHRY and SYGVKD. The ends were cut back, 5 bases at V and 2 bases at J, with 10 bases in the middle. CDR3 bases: TGTGCCATCAGTCCCGAGGGGGCCTACGAGCAGTACTTC. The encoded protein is CAISPEGAYEQYF.

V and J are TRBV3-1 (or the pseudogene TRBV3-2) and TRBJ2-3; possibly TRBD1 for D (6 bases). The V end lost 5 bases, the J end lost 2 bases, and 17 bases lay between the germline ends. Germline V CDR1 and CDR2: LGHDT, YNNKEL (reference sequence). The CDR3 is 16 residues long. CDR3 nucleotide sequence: TGTGCCAGCAGCTACGGGACACCTTCCTCCACAGATACGCAGTATTTT. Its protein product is CASSYGTPSSTDTQYF.

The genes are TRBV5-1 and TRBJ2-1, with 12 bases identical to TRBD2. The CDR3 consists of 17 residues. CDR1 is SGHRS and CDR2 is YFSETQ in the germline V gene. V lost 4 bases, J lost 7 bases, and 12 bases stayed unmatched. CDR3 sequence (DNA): TGCGCCAGCAGCCCTCGGACTAGCGGGGTAGCCACGAATGAGCAGTTCTTC. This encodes CASSPRTSGVATNEQFF.

The CDR3 bases are TGTGCCAGCAGTTCGGACAGATTGGCTGAAAAACTGTTTTTT. Translation gives CASSSDRLAEKLFF. The rearrangement uses TRBV6-5 and TRBJ1-4; a weak D match, TRBD1 (6 bases). V lost 4 bases and J 7 bases, leaving 13 bases between the germline ends. The CDR3 contains 14 residues. Germline V gene lookup returns CDR1 MNHEY and CDR2 SVGAGI.

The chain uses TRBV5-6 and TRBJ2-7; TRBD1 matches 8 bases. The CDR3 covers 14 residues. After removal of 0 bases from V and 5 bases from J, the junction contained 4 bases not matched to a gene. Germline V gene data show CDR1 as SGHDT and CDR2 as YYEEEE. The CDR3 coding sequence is TGTGCCAGCAGCTTGGGACAGGGGAGGAACGAGCAGTACTTC. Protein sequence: CASSLGQGRNEQYF.

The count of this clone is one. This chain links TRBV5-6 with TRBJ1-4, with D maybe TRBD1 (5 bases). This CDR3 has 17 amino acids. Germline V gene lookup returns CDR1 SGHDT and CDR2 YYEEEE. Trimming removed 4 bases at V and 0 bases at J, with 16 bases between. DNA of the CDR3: TGTGCCAGCAGCCCACTTAAGAGGGGCGCAACTAATGAAAAACTGTTTTTT. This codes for CASSPLKRGATNEKLFF.

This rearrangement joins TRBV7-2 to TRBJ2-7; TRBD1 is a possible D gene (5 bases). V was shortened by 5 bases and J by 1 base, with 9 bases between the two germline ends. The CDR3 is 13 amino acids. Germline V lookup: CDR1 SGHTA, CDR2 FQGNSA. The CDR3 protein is CASSMRQSYEQYF. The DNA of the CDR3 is TGTGCCAGCAGCATGAGACAGTCCTACGAGCAGTACTTC.

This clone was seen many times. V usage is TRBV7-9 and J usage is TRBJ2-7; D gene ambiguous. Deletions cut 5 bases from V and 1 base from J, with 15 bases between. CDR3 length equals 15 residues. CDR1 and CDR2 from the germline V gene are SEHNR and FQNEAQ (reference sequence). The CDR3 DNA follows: TGTGCCAGCAGCGATTTTGCTAGGGCTTCCTACGAGCAGTACTTC. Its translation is CASSDFARASYEQYF.

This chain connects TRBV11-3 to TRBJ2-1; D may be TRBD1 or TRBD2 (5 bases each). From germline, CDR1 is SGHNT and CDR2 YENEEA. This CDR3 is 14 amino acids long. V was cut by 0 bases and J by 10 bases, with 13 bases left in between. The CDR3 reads CASSLDRGPGEQFF. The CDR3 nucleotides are TGTGCCAGCAGCTTAGATCGGGGACCAGGGGAGCAGTTCTTC. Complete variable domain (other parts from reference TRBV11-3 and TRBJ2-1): EAGVVQSPRYKIIEKKQPVAFWCNPISGHNTLYWYLQNLGQGPELLIRYENEEAVDDSQLPKDRFSAERLKGVDSTLKIQPAELGDSAVYLCASSLDRGPGEQFFGPGTRLTVL.

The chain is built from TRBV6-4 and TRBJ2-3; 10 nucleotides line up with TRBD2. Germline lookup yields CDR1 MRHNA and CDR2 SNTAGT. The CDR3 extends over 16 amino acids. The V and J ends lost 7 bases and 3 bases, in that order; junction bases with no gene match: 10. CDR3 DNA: TGTGCCAGCACAGGAGGGACTAGCGTCTCGACAGATACGCAGTATTTT. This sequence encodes CASTGGTSVSTDTQYF.

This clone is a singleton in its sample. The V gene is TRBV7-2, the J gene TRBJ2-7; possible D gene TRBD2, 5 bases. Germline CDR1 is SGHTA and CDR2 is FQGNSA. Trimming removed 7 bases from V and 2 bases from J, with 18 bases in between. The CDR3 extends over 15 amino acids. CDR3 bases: TGTGCCAGCACGAGAACTTCGGGGTCACCCTACGAGCAGTACTTC. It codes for CASTRTSGSPYEQYF. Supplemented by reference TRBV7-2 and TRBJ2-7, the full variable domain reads GAGVSQSPSNKVTEKGKDVELRCDPISGHTALYWYRQSLGQGLEFLIYFQGNSAPDKSGLPSDRFSAERTGGSVSTLTIQRTQQEDSAVYLCASTRTSGSPYEQYFGPGTRLTVT.

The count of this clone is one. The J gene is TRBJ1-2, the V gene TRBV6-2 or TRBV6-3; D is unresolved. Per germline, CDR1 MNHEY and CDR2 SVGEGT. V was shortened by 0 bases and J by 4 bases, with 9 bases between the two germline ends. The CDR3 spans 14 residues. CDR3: CASSYSSVLYGYTF. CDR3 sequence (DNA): TGTGCCAGCAGTTACTCTTCGGTGCTCTATGGCTACACCTTC.

The CDR3 protein is CASSFFGELFF. As DNA, the CDR3 is TGTGCCAGCAGTTTCTTCGGGGAGCTGTTTTTT. V and J are TRBV12-3 or TRBV12-4 and TRBJ2-2; D is unclear. V was shortened by 3 bases and J by 7 bases, with 3 bases between the two germline ends. The length of the CDR3 is 11 residues.

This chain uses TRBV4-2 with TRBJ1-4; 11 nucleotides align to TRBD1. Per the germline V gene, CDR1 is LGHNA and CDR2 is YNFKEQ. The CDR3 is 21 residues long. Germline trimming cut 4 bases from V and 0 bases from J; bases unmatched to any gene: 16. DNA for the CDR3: TGTGCCAGCAGCCCCGGTCGGAAGGACAGGGGGCGGTCTGCAACTAATGAAAAACTGTTTTTT. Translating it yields CASSPGRKDRGRSATNEKLFF.

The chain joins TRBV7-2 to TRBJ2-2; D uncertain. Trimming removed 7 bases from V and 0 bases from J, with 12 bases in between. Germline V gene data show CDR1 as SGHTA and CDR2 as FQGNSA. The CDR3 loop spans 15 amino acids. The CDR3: CASNPRAANTGELFF. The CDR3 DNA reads TGTGCCAGCAACCCAAGGGCAGCGAACACCGGGGAGCTGTTTTTT. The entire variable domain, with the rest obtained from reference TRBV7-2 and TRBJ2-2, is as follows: GAGVSQSPSNKVTEKGKDVELRCDPISGHTALYWYRQSLGQGLEFLIYFQGNSAPDKSGLPSDRFSAERTGGSVSTLTIQRTQQEDSAVYLCASNPRAANTGELFFGEGSRLTVL.

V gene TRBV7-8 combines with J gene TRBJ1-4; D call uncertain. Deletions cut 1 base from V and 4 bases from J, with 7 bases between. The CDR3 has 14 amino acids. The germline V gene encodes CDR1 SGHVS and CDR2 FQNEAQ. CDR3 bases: TGTGCCAGCAGCTTAGGTGGGAATAATGAAAAACTGTTTTTT. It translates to CASSLGGNNEKLFF.

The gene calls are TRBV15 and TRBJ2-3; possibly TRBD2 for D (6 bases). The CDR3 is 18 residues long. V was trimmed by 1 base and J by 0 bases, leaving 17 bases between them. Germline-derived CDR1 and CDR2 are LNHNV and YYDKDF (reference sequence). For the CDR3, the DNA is TGTGCCACCAGCAGAGGACGGGGCGGGGTCCCTAGCACAGATACGCAGTATTTT. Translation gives CATSRGRGGVPSTDTQYF.

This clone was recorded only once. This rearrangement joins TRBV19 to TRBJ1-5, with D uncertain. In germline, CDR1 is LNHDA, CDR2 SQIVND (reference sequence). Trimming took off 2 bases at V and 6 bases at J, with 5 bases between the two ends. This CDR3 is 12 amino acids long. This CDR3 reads CASSISPQPQHF. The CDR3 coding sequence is TGTGCCAGTAGTATATCACCTCAGCCCCAGCATTTT.

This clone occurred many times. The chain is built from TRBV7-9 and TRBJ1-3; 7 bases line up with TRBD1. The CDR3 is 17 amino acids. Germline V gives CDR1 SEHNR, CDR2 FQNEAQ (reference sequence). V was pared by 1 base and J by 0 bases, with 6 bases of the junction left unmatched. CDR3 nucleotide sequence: TGTGCCAGCAGCTTAGGCGGTCAGGGGGTCTCTGGAAACACCATATATTTT. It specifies CASSLGGQGVSGNTIYF.

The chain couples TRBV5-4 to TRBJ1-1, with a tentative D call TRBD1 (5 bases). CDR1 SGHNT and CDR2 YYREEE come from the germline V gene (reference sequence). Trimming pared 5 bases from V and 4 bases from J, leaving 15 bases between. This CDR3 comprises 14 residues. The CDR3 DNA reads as TGTGCCAGCAGGTTACAGGTGGAAGGCACTGAAGCTTTCTTT. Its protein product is CASRLQVEGTEAFF.

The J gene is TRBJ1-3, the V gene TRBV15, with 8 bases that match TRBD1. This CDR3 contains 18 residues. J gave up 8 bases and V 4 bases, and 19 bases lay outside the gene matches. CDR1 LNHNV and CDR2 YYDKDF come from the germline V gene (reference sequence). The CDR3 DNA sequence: TGTGCCACCAGCAAGAGTCCGGACAGGGTAATGGCGGGGGACACCATATATTTT. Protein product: CATSKSPDRVMAGDTIYF.

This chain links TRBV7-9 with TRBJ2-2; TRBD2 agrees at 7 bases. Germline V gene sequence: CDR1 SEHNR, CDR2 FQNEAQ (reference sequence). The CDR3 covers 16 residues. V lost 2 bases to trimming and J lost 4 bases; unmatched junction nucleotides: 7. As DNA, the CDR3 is TGTGCCAGCAGCTTATGGCCGGGGGAGGGCACCGGGGAGCTGTTTTTT. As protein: CASSLWPGEGTGELFF.

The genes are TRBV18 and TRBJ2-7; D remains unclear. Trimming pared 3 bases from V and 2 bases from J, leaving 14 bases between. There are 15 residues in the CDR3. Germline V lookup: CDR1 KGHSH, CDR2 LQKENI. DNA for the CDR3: TGTGCCAGCTCACCCGCCTCTGACGGGCCCTACGAGCAGTACTTC. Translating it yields CASSPASDGPYEQYF.